Ten or more counts support the clone carrying this TCR beta chain. Each CDR3 protein gets one entry after TCRdb re-called the RT-PCR reads with MiXCR. The sample shows a few hundred thousand distinct CDR3 sequences, around an eighth of them seen only once. This entry is derived from a study of patients and donors after allogeneic stem cell transplantation. V shed 4 bases and J 2 bases; nucleotides not matched to a gene: 5. CDR1 is SSHAT and CDR2 is FNYEAQ in the germline V gene (reference sequence). The CDR3 length is 14 residues. Sequenced material: blood, either unsorted or a sorted T cell fraction (not recorded which). The V and J genes are TRBV7-7 and TRBJ2-7; 7 positions match TRBD2. This clonotype originated in a human donor who was either an allogeneic HSCT recipient or a stem cell or donor lymphocyte infusion donor (not recorded which). It is not recorded whose cells these are; they may come from a transplant donor. CDR3 nucleotides: TGTGCCAGCAGCTCCAAAGCGGGACCCTACGAGCAGTACTTC. Its protein product is CASSSKAGPYEQYF.